The sample holds one count of the clone carrying this TCR beta chain. The sample holds other DNA sequences that translate to the same CDR3. This sample was taken from a study of blood T cell repertoires in COVID-19. This CDR3 contains 14 residues. Trimming at V came to 9 bases and at J to 3 bases, leaving 7 bases not matched to a gene. Germline-derived CDR1 and CDR2 are KGHDR and SFDVKD. In the original workflow: Amplifying reference gene primers gave estimates of nucleated cell counts. TCRdb's table, derived via immunoSEQ multiplex PCR, lists solely in-frame clones and lacks some. V and J calls plus clone size are reproduced from that table; the DNA served to infer D and trimming. This table has approximately 260,000 clones, 85% to 90% appearing once.

This receptor was taken from a woman between 40 and 50 years old who had recovered from COVID-19. Specimen: peripheral blood. This chain links TRBV24-1 with TRBJ2-3; 8 bases align to TRBD1. CDR3 residues: CATSETGGTDTQYF. In nucleotides, the CDR3 is TGTGCCACCTCAGAAACAGGGGGTACAGATACGCAGTATTTT.